Each of the 3 T cell receptor beta chains below was sequenced from the same sample in a study of breast tumors, draining lymph nodes, adjacent tissues. TCRdb analysed the multiplex PCR reads with MiXCR anew, one entry per CDR3 protein. The data hold 70,000 to 95,000 distinct CDR3 sequences, with approximately 19% observed a single time. Axillary draining lymph nodes of breast cancer patients supplied the node samples. Source material: axillary lymph node tissue. The source is a female donor with breast cancer. Some clones in this sample may be carry-over from other donors' samples.

This clonotype was counted ten times or more. This chain connects TRBV20-1 to TRBJ2-1; D gene uncertain. The CDR3 runs to 13 residues. V dropped 1 base and J dropped 3 bases, with 7 bases sitting between them. Germline lookup yields CDR1 DFQATT and CDR2 SNEGSKA (reference sequence). The CDR3 region has the DNA TGCAGTGCTAGAGTAGGCAGCTACAATGAGCAGTTCTTC. The encoded protein is CSARVGSYNEQFF.

Turning to this clonotype: Just one base apart from a much larger clone, this may be a read error. The CDR3 does not end in the conserved phenylalanine or tryptophan, so this is likely a read error. The chain links TRBV6-1 to TRBJ2-3, with no clear D. Between the trimmed V and J ends, which lost 7 bases and 0 bases, there was a span of 11 bases. Germline lookup yields CDR1 MNHNS and CDR2 SASEGT. CDR3 length: 14 amino acids. The CDR3 reads CASKSSSSTDTQYV. For the CDR3, the DNA is TGTGCCAGCAAGAGCAGCTCTAGCACAGATACGCAGTATGTT.

This clonotype was found many times. The chain couples TRBV5-1 to TRBJ2-2, with D maybe TRBD2 (5 bases). Trimming removed 5 bases at V and 2 bases at J, with 13 bases between. Germline CDR1 is SGHRS and CDR2 is YFSETQ. This CDR3 is built from 15 residues. CDR3 bases: TGCGCCAGCAGTCTAGCCAGGTCAAACACCGGGGAGCTGTTTTTT. It encodes CASSLARSNTGELFF.